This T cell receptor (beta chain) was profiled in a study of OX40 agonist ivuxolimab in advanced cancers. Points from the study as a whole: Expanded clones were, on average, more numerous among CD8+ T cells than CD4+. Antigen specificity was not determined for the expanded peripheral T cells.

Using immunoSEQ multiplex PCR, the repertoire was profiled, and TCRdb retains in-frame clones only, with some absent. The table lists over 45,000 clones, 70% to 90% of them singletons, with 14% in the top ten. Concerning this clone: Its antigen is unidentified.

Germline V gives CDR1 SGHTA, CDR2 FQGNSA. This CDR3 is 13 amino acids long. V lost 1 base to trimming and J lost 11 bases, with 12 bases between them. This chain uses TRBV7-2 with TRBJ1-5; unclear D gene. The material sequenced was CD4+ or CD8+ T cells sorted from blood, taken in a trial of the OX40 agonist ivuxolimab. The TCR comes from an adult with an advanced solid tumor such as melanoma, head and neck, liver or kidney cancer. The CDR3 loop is CASSLVGADSQHF. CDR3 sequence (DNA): TGTGCCAGCAGCTTAGTGGGAGCAGACTCCCAGCATTTT.